The clone carrying this T cell receptor beta chain was found a few times. These data belong to a study of T cells after yellow fever vaccination. In the study overall: In the case of low-cell-number fractions, SMART-Seq v4 Ultra Low Input was used for preparation. Findings and caveats of the study: Reappearance after the booster was seen for most primary-vaccination clones, at 95% to 97% CD4 and more than 80% CD8. A small share of clonotypes appeared in both CD4 and CD8 compartments.

The authors made TCR cDNA by 5'RACE template switching, adding a universal primer site and UMIs. MiXCR was run by TCRdb on the 5' RACE reads, yielding one entry per CDR3 protein. The data hold under 55,000 distinct CDR3 sequences, with 6.5% to 8% observed a single time. Germline assignment: CDR1 SGHAT and CDR2 FQNNGV. The CDR3 has 15 amino acids. V was trimmed by 1 base and J by 4 bases, leaving 10 bases between them. This TCR was sampled from a man aged 18 to 30 who received the YFV17D yellow fever vaccine. The chain employs TRBV11-2 and TRBJ2-2, with D perhaps assigned TRBD1 or TRBD2 (5 bases each). This specimen was CD8+ T cells not binding an NS4B(214-222) dextramer, sorted from PBMCs, taken approximately 47 days after the first yellow fever vaccination. CDR3 in DNA: TGTGCCAGCAGCTTAGCGGGGCTAGGCACCGGGGAGCTGTTTTTT. It yields the protein CASSLAGLGTGELFF. Supplemented by reference TRBV11-2 and TRBJ2-2, the full variable domain reads EAGVAQSPRYKIIEKRQSVAFWCNPISGHATLYWYQQILGQGPKLLIQFQNNGVVDDSQLPKDRFSAERLKGVDSTLKIQPAKLEDSAVYLCASSLAGLGTGELFFGEGSRLTVL.